Here is one T cell receptor (beta chain) with its context. Antigen unknown. The data derive from a study of T cell responses to AZD1222 COVID-19 vaccine. Study-wide background: Analysis merged second doses at about 4 or about 12 weeks.

The V and J ends lost 5 bases and 6 bases respectively, with 17 bases between them. The germline V gene encodes CDR1 MNHNY and CDR2 SVGAGI (reference sequence). The CDR3 consists of 15 residues. Repertoires were generated with immunoSEQ multiplex PCR, while TCRdb's copy carries only in-frame clones and drops some. This sample yields 100,000 to 150,000 clones, of which around 89% are seen a single time; about 1.6% belongs to the top ten. Study-level points and caveats: In a largely white British group with more females than males, clonal diversity was possibly underestimated. Elevations in Spike-specific TCR breadth and depth followed administration of two AZD1222 doses.

The clonotype was recovered from an adult in good health. The chain uses TRBV6-6 and TRBJ2-1; D is unresolved. The specimen was peripheral blood, collected on day 0 of AZD1222 vaccination. CDR3 sequence (DNA): TGTGCCAGCAGTACCACTCACCTCCAGGCCAATGAGCAGTTCTTC. Protein product: CASSTTHLQANEQFF.